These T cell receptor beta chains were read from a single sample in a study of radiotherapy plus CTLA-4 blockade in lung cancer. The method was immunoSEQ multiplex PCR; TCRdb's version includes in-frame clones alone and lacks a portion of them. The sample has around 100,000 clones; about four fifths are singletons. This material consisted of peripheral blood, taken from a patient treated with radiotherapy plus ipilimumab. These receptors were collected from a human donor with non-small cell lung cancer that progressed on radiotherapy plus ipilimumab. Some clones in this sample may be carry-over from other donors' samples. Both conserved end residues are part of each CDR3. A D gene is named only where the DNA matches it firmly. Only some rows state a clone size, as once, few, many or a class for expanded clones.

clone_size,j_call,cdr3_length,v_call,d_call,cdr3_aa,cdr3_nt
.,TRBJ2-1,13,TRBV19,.,CASTPEMGLHKIF,TGTGCCAGTACCCCCGAGATGGGACTTCATAAGATCTTC
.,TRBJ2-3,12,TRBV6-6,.,CASSTTVDTQYF,TGTGCCAGCAGTACTACAGTGGATACGCAGTATTTT
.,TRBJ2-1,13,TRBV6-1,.,CASRDSSYNEQFF,TGTGCCAGCAGGGACAGCTCCTACAATGAGCAGTTCTTC
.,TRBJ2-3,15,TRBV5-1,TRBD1,CASSLGYNDGQGTYF,TGCGCCAGCAGCTTGGGATATAACGATGGACAGGGAACTTATTTC
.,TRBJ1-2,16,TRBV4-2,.,CASSQDLTGDLGGYTF,TGTGCCAGCAGCCAAGATTTGACAGGCGACTTAGGGGGCTACACCTTC
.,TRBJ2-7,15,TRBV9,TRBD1,CASSVGPGGHYEQYF,TGTGCCAGCAGCGTAGGCCCAGGGGGCCACTACGAGCAGTACTTC
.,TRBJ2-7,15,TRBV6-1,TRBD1,CASSEGQGIAYEQYF,TGTGCCAGCAGTGAGGGACAGGGAATCGCCTACGAGCAGTACTTC
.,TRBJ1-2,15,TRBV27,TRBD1,CASSNSGTGGYGYTF,TGTGCCAGCAGTAACTCCGGGACAGGGGGCTATGGCTACACCTTC
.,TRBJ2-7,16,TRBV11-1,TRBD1,CASSFGGTGTFYEQYF,TGTGCCAGCAGCTTTGGGGGGACAGGAACTTTCTACGAGCAGTACTTC
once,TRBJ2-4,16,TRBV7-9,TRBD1,CASSPGQGAGKNIQYF,TGTGCCAGCAGCCCAGGACAGGGGGCCGGCAAAAACATTCAGTACTTC
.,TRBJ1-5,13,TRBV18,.,CASSPDRNQPQHF,TGTGCCAGCTCACCAGACAGGAATCAGCCCCAGCATTTT
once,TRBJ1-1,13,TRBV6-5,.,CASATRGNTEAFF,TGTGCCAGCGCTACGAGGGGCAACACTGAAGCTTTCTTT
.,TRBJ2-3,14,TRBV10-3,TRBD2,CATGLTSGDTTQYF,TGTGCCACCGGCCTGACTAGCGGGGACACTACGCAGTATTTT
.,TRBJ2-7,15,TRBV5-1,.,CASSLDRWQAYEQYF,TGCGCCAGCAGCTTGGATCGTTGGCAGGCCTACGAGCAGTACTTC
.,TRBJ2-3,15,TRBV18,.,CASSQDSYVADTQYF,TGTGCCAGCTCACAGGACAGTTACGTCGCAGATACGCAGTATTTT
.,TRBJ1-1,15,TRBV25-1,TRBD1,CASSASRQGNTEAFF,TGTGCCAGCAGTGCATCTAGACAGGGGAACACTGAAGCTTTCTTT
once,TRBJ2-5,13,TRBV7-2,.,CASSLEREETQYF,TGTGCCAGCAGCTTAGAGAGGGAGGAGACCCAGTACTTC
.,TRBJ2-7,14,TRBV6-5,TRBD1,CASNKGQLSYEQYF,TGTGCCAGCAACAAGGGACAGTTGTCCTACGAGCAGTACTTC
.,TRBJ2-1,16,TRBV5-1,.,CASTPRGAFDYNEQFF,TGCGCCAGCACCCCGAGGGGGGCGTTTGACTACAATGAGCAGTTCTTC
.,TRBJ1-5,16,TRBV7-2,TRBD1,CASSSGQGATNQPQHF,TGTGCCAGCAGCTCTGGACAGGGGGCTACCAATCAGCCCCAGCATTTT
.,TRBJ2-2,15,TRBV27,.,CASPKWGRYTGELFF,TGTGCCAGCCCAAAATGGGGCAGGTACACCGGGGAGCTGTTTTTT
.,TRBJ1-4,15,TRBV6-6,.,CASSYSQVINEKLFF,TGTGCCAGCAGTTACTCACAGGTGATAAATGAAAAACTGTTTTTT
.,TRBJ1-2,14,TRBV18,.,CASSPPSTPFGYTF,TGTGCCAGCTCACCACCATCGACCCCCTTTGGCTACACCTTC
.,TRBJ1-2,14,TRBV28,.,CALRGAGANYGYTF,TGTGCCCTCAGGGGAGCGGGAGCTAACTATGGCTACACCTTC
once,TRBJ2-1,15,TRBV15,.,CATSTLGGFYNEQFF,TGTGCCACCAGTACCCTAGGGGGTTTTTACAATGAGCAGTTCTTC
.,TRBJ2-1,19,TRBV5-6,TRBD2,CASSTGTSGVRPSYNEQFF,TGTGCCAGCAGTACCGGGACTAGCGGGGTTCGGCCCTCCTACAATGAGCAGTTCTTC
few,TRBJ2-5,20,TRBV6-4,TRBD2,CASSPTHDFVLAGGQETQYF,TGTGCCAGCAGTCCAACCCATGACTTTGTACTAGCGGGGGGTCAAGAGACCCAGTACTTC
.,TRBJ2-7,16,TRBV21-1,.,CASSKALGGVRYEQYF,TGTGCCAGCAGCAAAGCATTAGGGGGCGTTAGGTACGAGCAGTACTTC
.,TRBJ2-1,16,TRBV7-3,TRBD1,CASSSTGTGENNEQFF,TGTGCCAGCAGCTCGACCGGGACAGGGGAGAACAATGAGCAGTTCTTC
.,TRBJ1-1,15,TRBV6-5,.,CASSYFGRMNTEAFF,TGTGCCAGCAGTTACTTTGGGAGGATGAACACTGAAGCTTTCTTT
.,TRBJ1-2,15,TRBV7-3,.,CASSLTGRDLYGYTF,TGTGCCAGCAGCTTAACTGGACGGGACCTCTATGGCTACACCTTC
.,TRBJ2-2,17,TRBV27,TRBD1,CASSLYPTGTGAGELFF,TGTGCCAGCAGTTTGTATCCCACCGGGACAGGGGCCGGGGAGCTGTTTTTT
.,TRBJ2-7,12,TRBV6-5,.,CASSYSGTQQYF,TGTGCCAGCAGTTACTCCGGGACTCAGCAGTACTTC
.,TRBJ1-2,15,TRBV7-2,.,CASSPGTSSLYGYTF,TGTGCCAGCAGCCCCGGGACCTCGTCGCTCTATGGCTACACCTTC
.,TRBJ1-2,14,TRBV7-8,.,CASSLGFGVGGYTF,TGTGCCAGCAGCTTGGGGTTTGGGGTTGGGGGCTACACCTTC
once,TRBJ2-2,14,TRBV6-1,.,CASIMGADTGELFF,TGTGCCAGCATCATGGGGGCGGACACCGGGGAGCTGTTTTTT